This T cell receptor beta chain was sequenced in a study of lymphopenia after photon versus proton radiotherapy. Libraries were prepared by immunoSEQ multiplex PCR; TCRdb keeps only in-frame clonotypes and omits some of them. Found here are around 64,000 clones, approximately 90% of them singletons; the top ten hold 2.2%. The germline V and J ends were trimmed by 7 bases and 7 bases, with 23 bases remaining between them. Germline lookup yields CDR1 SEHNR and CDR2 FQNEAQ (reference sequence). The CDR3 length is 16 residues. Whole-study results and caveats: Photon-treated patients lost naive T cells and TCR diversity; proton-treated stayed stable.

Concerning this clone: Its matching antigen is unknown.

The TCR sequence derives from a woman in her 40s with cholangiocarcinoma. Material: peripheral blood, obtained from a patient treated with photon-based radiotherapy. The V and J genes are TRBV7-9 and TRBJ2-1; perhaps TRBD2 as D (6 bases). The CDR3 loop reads CASTPAAGSRTNEQFF. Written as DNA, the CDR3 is TGTGCCAGCACCCCCGCAGCCGGGAGTAGGACAAATGAGCAGTTCTTC.